This passage covers 9 T cell receptor delta chains from one sample sequenced in a study of gamma-delta chains in newborns, infants, children. TCRdb re-called the reads via CATT. The data contain roughly 4,000 delta-chain clones, approximately 44% of them seen just once; the ten biggest clones take up roughly 8.6%. The source was blood, collected at week 6. These receptors were obtained from a child who was a newborn, infant or young child, either healthy, febrile or measles-vaccinated (not recorded which).

With regard to this clone: Distinct nucleotide sequences in the sample also encode this CDR3. This chain joins TRDV1 and TRDJ1; TRDD2 matches at 9 bases. Germline V gives CDR1 TSWWSYY, CDR2 QGS. J lost 7 bases, V lost 0 bases, and 24 bases had no gene match. CDR3 length: 21 amino acids. The CDR3, as DNA: TGTGCTCTTGGGGAACTAGGGGGCCCTTCCTACCTAGTACTGGGCCTTGCTAAACTCATCTTT. As protein: CALGELGGPSYLVLGLAKLIF.

This clone was observed a handful of times. Other DNA sequences from this sample encode an identical CDR3 as well. The chain employs TRDV3 and TRDJ1; maybe TRDD3 (7 bases). The V and J ends lost 4 bases and 0 bases respectively, with 24 bases between them. The length of the CDR3 is 17 residues. Germline V gives CDR1 TVYSNPD, CDR2 GDNSRS (reference sequence). Here the CDR3 DNA reads TGTGCCTCCCCGAATAGTACTGGGGATAACGACACCGATAAACTCATCTTT. It specifies CASPNSTGDNDTDKLIF. The variable domain in full, with the rest retrieved from reference TRDV3 and TRDJ1, is CDKVTQSSPDQTVASGSEVVLLCTYDTVYSNPDLFWYRIRPDYSFQFVFYGDNSRSEGADFTQGRFSVKHILTQKAFHLVISPVRTEDSATYYCASPNSTGDNDTDKLIFGKGTRVTVEP.

In its sample, this clone is medium-sized. The sample carries other DNA sequences with the same CDR3. V usage is TRDV1 and J usage is TRDJ1, with D perhaps TRDD2 or TRDD3 (6 bases each). This CDR3 spans 17 amino acids. The germline V gene encodes CDR1 TSWWSYY and CDR2 QGS. Trimming pared 3 bases from V and 4 bases from J, leaving 21 bases between. The CDR3 is CALGESWGPSLHDKLIF. DNA for the CDR3: TGTGCTCTTGGGGAGTCTTGGGGGCCTTCCCTTCACGATAAACTCATCTTT.

Only one count was recorded for this clone. One base away lies a much larger clone, so this may be a sequencing read error. This sample also contains other DNA sequences that code for the same CDR3. V is TRDV2 and J is TRDJ2, with 8 nucleotides matching TRDD3. Germline lookup yields CDR1 GEAIGNYY and CDR2 EKD. The CDR3 is 16 residues long. CDR3 amino acids: CACDTGDMTLTAQLFF. The CDR3 bases are TGTGCCTGCGACACGGGGGATATGACTTTGACAGCACAACTCTTCTTT.

This clone was seen only a few times. The chain employs TRDV1 and TRDJ1; 11 bases are shared with TRDD3. The CDR3 covers 21 residues. Germline CDR1 and CDR2: TSWWSYY and QGS. V shed 2 bases and J 4 bases; nucleotides not matched to a gene: 21. The CDR3 DNA sequence: TGTGCTCTTGGGGAAGGTCCTCTCCGGGCTGGGGGATACCCTACGGGCGATAAACTCATCTTT. Amino acid sequence: CALGEGPLRAGGYPTGDKLIF.

The chain joins TRDV1 to TRDJ1; D possibly corresponds to TRDD2 (5 bases). The V gene's germline CDR1 is TSWWSYY and CDR2 QGS. The V and J ends lost 6 bases and 3 bases respectively, with 35 bases between them. The CDR3 sequence is 21 residues long. The CDR3 loop reads CALGLQAPPSPRLDLPDKLIF. The CDR3 DNA sequence: TGTGCTCTTGGTCTGCAGGCTCCTCCTTCACCCCGACTAGATTTGCCCGATAAACTCATCTTT.

Notes on this clone: A much more abundant neighbour one base away suggests this may be a read error. This rearrangement joins TRDV2 to TRDJ1; a weak D match, TRDD3 (5 bases). The CDR3 runs to 11 residues. The germline CDR1 and CDR2 sequences are GEAIGNYY and EKD. CDR3: CACDLLDKLTF. CDR3 sequence (DNA): TGTGCCTGTGACCTACTGGATAAACTCACCTTT.

This clone came up once. A clone one base away is much larger, so this may be a read error. This sample includes further DNA sequences coding for the same CDR3. The chain carries TRDV1 and TRDJ2; no clear D gene. This CDR3 spans 17 amino acids. Germline CDR1 and CDR2: TSWWSYY and QGS. The CDR3 region is CALGEVIRFTLTAQLFF. In nucleotides, the CDR3 is TGTGCTCTTGGGGAAGTAATCCGTTTTACTTTGACAGCGCAACTCTTCTTT.

This clone came up a few times. This same CDR3 is encoded by further DNA sequences in the sample. This chain links TRDV2 with TRDJ3, with 13 bases matching TRDD3. The CDR3 runs 21 residues. CDR1 is GEAIGNYY and CDR2 is EKD in the germline V gene. Trimming removed 0 bases from V and 0 bases from J; junction bases left unmatched: 7. The CDR3 here is CACDTVLGDTPSSWDTRQMFF. The CDR3 coding sequence is TGTGCCTGTGACACCGTACTGGGGGATACGCCAAGCTCCTGGGACACCCGACAGATGTTTTTC.